Listed here are 27 T cell receptor beta chains from one sample, sequenced in a study of OX40 agonist ivuxolimab in advanced cancers. TCRdb's copy holds only in-frame clones and misses some; the assay was immunoSEQ multiplex PCR. The table records roughly 82,000 clones, around 78% of them present only once. The material was CD4+ or CD8+ T cells sorted from blood, obtained in a trial of the OX40 agonist ivuxolimab. These receptors originate from an adult with an advanced solid tumor such as melanoma, head and neck, liver or kidney cancer.

The V and J genes are TRBV5-4 and TRBJ2-2; 8 bases are shared with TRBD2. The J segment lost 1 base and the V segment lost 2 bases, leaving 7 bases of the junction unmatched. CDR1 SGHNT and CDR2 YYREEE come from the germline V gene (reference sequence). The CDR3 length is 17 residues. DNA for the CDR3: TGTGCCAGCAGCTTCCCTCACCTAGCGGGGAACACCGGGGAGCTGTTTTTT. This gives the protein CASSFPHLAGNTGELFF.

J is TRBJ2-1 and V is TRBV30; D might be TRBD1 (7 bases). The CDR3 loop spans 15 amino acids. The V end lost 3 bases, the J end lost 0 bases, and 12 bases lay between the germline ends. Germline-derived CDR1 and CDR2 are GTSNPN and SVGIG (reference sequence). CDR3 loop: CAWSHRGLSYNEQFF. CDR3 DNA sequence: TGTGCCTGGAGCCACAGGGGACTCTCCTACAATGAGCAGTTCTTC.

This clone was observed a single time. V is TRBV4-3 and J is TRBJ2-7; unclear D gene. This CDR3 comprises 14 residues. Germline V CDR1 and CDR2: LGHNA, YSLEER. Trimming removed 2 bases from V and 6 bases from J, with 14 bases in between. CDR3 residues: CASSQTDRVGEQYF. The CDR3 coding sequence is TGCGCCAGCAGCCAAACCGACCGGGTGGGCGAGCAGTACTTC.

The CDR3, as DNA: TGTGCCAGCTCAATATCGGGGCCGCCGACCGGTTTCAGGGAAGCTTTCTTT. Encoded protein: CASSISGPPTGFREAFF. V gene TRBV18 combines with J gene TRBJ1-1; a weak D match, TRBD1 (5 bases). The CDR3 extends over 17 amino acids. Germline assignment: CDR1 KGHSH and CDR2 LQKENI. Trimming shortened V by 5 bases and J by 8 bases, and 27 bases separated the two germline ends. Full variable domain (remainder filled in from reference TRBV18 and TRBJ1-1): NAGVMQNPRHLVRRRGQEARLRCSPMKGHSHVYWYRQLPEEGLKFMVYLQKENIIDESGMPKERFSAEFPKEGPSILRIQQVVRGDSAAYFCASSISGPPTGFREAFFGQGTRLTVV.

V usage is TRBV5-1 and J usage is TRBJ2-5; 8 nucleotides match TRBD1. There are 15 residues in the CDR3. The V segment lost 2 bases and the J segment 2 bases; nucleotides outside the gene matches: 5. Germline values: CDR1 SGHRS, CDR2 YFSETQ. The CDR3 DNA follows: TGCGCCAGCAGCTTAGGACAGGGAGCACAAGAGACCCAGTACTTC. It is translated as CASSLGQGAQETQYF.

The chain has TRBV19 and TRBJ2-1; no firm D call. V lost 5 bases, J lost 7 bases, and 15 bases lay in between. The CDR3 consists of 14 residues. The germline V gene encodes CDR1 LNHDA and CDR2 SQIVND (reference sequence). The CDR3 sequence is CASSGSTVTNEQFF. CDR3 coding DNA: TGTGCCAGTAGTGGCAGTACAGTCACAAATGAGCAGTTCTTC.

The V call is TRBV7-2, the J call TRBJ1-2; possible D gene TRBD1, 6 bases. With 3 bases removed from V and 4 bases from J, the gap between germline ends came to 15 bases. Germline CDR1 is SGHTA and CDR2 is FQGNSA. The CDR3 length is 15 residues. CDR3 sequence (DNA): TGTGCCAGCAGCTTCGGAGGGGGGCGTTTCTATGGCTACACCTTC. Residues: CASSFGGGRFYGYTF.

This clone was found once. The rearrangement links TRBV6-5 to TRBJ2-5; no reliable D call. The CDR3 runs to 15 residues. The ends were cut back, 0 bases at V and 0 bases at J, with 8 bases in the middle. Per the germline V gene, CDR1 is MNHEY and CDR2 is SVGAGI. The CDR3 reads CASSYSAVYQETQYF. The DNA for the CDR3 is TGTGCCAGCAGTTACTCGGCTGTGTACCAAGAGACCCAGTACTTC.

V gene TRBV4-3 combines with J gene TRBJ2-3, with TRBD1 matching over 8 bases. This CDR3 spans 16 amino acids. CDR1 and CDR2 (germline): LGHNA, YSLEER. After removal of 3 bases from V and 4 bases from J, the junction contained 9 bases not matched to a gene. CDR3 protein: CASSQGYDRGSDTQYF. CDR3 bases: TGCGCCAGCAGCCAGGGATACGACAGGGGATCAGATACGCAGTATTTT.

This CDR3 is CASRGLAEYNEQFF. CDR3 DNA: TGTGCCAGCAGAGGACTAGCGGAGTACAATGAGCAGTTCTTC. V and J are TRBV6-4 and TRBJ2-1, with TRBD2 matching 10 bases. This CDR3 has 14 residues. V gave up 6 bases and J gave up 4 bases; unmatched junction bases: 3. Germline CDR1 reads MRHNA; CDR2 reads SNTAGT.

The chain has TRBV18 and TRBJ2-1; D tentatively reads TRBD1 or TRBD2 (7 bases each). The CDR3 runs 15 residues. The germline V gene has CDR1 KGHSH and CDR2 LQKENI. V lost 3 bases and J lost 5, with 14 bases in between. The CDR3 coding sequence is TGTGCCAGCTCACCGCAGGGGGGGCGCGACAATGAGCAGTTCTTC. Translation: CASSPQGGRDNEQFF.

The gene calls are TRBV18 and TRBJ2-5; 10 bases match TRBD2. The CDR3 is 16 residues long. The germline gives CDR1 KGHSH, CDR2 LQKENI. The ends lost 3 bases at V and 0 bases at J; junction bases unmatched: 4. The CDR3 is CASSPIAGGYQETQYF. As DNA, the CDR3 is TGTGCCAGCTCACCGATAGCGGGGGGTTACCAAGAGACCCAGTACTTC.

The chain combines TRBV4-1 with TRBJ1-1; a weak D match, TRBD1 (5 bases). The V and J ends lost 5 bases and 11 bases respectively, with 12 bases between them. There are 11 residues in the CDR3. The germline CDR1 and CDR2 sequences are MGHRA and YSYEKL. CDR3: CASSSPGRAFF. DNA of the CDR3: TGCGCCAGCAGCTCCCCAGGGCGGGCTTTCTTT.

The V call is TRBV7-2, the J call TRBJ1-5; unclear D gene. The V gene lost 1 base and the J gene lost 2 bases, with 15 bases spanning the gap. The CDR3 spans 17 residues. Germline V CDR1 and CDR2: SGHTA, FQGNSA. CDR3 region: CASSLGMEYRRNQPQHF. For the CDR3, the DNA is TGTGCCAGCAGCTTAGGTATGGAGTACCGACGCAATCAGCCCCAGCATTTT.

This clone occurred a few times. The CDR3 spells CASSRLPGTENSPLHF. The CDR3 DNA reads TGTGCCAGCAGCCGACTCCCCGGGACGGAGAATTCACCCCTCCACTTT. This chain connects TRBV11-2 to TRBJ1-6; D may be TRBD1 (5 bases). Germline loops: CDR1 SGHAT, CDR2 FQNNGV. Trimming cost V 5 bases and J 7 bases, with 18 bases left between them. This CDR3 comprises 16 residues.

The rearrangement uses TRBV18 and TRBJ2-7; the D call may be TRBD1 or TRBD2 (5 bases each). Germline CDR1 is KGHSH and CDR2 is LQKENI. Trimming left V 6 bases short and J 1 base short, with 16 bases between. The CDR3 extends over 15 amino acids. The CDR3 DNA reads TGTGCCAGCTCGGCCGGGACGGACCCTTCCTACGAGCAGTACTTC. Amino acid sequence: CASSAGTDPSYEQYF.

This clone has only a few counts. The V and J genes are TRBV4-2 and TRBJ1-3; D unresolved. Trimming pared 0 bases from V and 0 bases from J, leaving 9 bases between. The CDR3 consists of 16 residues. Germline V gene lookup returns CDR1 LGHNA and CDR2 YNFKEQ. In DNA form, the CDR3 reads TGTGCCAGCAGCCAAGATAGCGCTTACTCTGGAAACACCATATATTTT. It translates to CASSQDSAYSGNTIYF.

The table lists this clone with a count of one. This rearrangement joins TRBV4-3 to TRBJ2-2, with a tentative D call TRBD2 (5 bases). V was clipped by 4 bases and J by 8 bases, with 11 bases between them. The germline CDR1 and CDR2 sequences are LGHNA and YSLEER. This CDR3 spans 13 amino acids. The CDR3 loop is CASSPSRGGELFF. Here the CDR3 DNA reads TGCGCCAGCAGCCCTTCCAGAGGGGGGGAGCTGTTTTTT.

The chain is built from TRBV27 and TRBJ1-6, with D possibly matching TRBD1 (5 bases). Germline values: CDR1 MNHEY, CDR2 SMNVEV (reference sequence). The V gene lost 0 bases and the J gene lost 6 bases, with 12 bases spanning the gap. This CDR3 is built from 16 residues. The CDR3 protein is CASSLSGASGNSPLHF. CDR3 bases: TGTGCCAGCAGTTTATCAGGGGCTTCGGGTAATTCACCCCTCCACTTT.

The CDR3 loop reads CASSLGTGFGEQYF. The DNA of the CDR3 is TGTGCCAGCAGCCTGGGGACAGGGTTTGGCGAGCAGTACTTC. The chain carries TRBV11-2 and TRBJ2-7, with 9 positions matching TRBD1. The V gene end was trimmed by 5 bases and the J gene end by 6 bases; junction bases not matched to a gene: 8. The germline CDR1 and CDR2 sequences are SGHAT and FQNNGV. CDR3 length: 14 residues.

This chain links TRBV5-1 with TRBJ2-3; 9 bases match TRBD1. This CDR3 region has 16 residues. Per germline, CDR1 SGHRS and CDR2 YFSETQ. V lost 4 bases and J lost 1; bases outside the gene matches: 7. The CDR3 DNA is TGCGCCAGCAGCCCGGGACAGGGCGGCGGCACAGATACGCAGTATTTT. Its protein is CASSPGQGGGTDTQYF.

V is TRBV19 and J is TRBJ1-2, with D possibly being TRBD1 (5 bases). The germline CDR1 and CDR2 sequences are LNHDA and SQIVND (reference sequence). V was clipped by 6 bases and J by 0 bases, with 17 bases between them. The CDR3 consists of 16 residues. The CDR3 reads CASSPVGAQANYGYTF. CDR3 nucleotide sequence: TGTGCCAGTAGCCCCGTCGGGGCACAAGCTAACTATGGCTACACCTTC.

The chain couples TRBV6-6 to TRBJ1-6, with D unclear. The CDR3 spans 16 residues. V was shortened by 2 bases and J by 1 base, with 9 bases between the two germline ends. The germline V gene encodes CDR1 MNHNY and CDR2 SVGAGI (reference sequence). The CDR3 nucleotides are TGTGCCAGCAGTTACGACCCGGGGTCCTATAATTCACCCCTCCACTTT. Its translation is CASSYDPGSYNSPLHF.

This chain joins TRBV2 and TRBJ1-6; possibly TRBD1 for D (5 bases). This CDR3 is 14 amino acids long. Germline V gives CDR1 SNHLY, CDR2 FYNNEI. Trimming stripped 2 bases from V and 13 bases from J, with 15 bases between. CDR3 residues: CASSELQQEGPLHF. The CDR3, as DNA: TGTGCCAGCAGTGAATTACAGCAGGAGGGGCCCCTCCACTTT.

The V and J genes are TRBV7-9 and TRBJ2-5, with D uncertain. This CDR3 has 14 amino acids. The V end lost 3 bases, the J end lost 4 bases, and 12 bases lay between the germline ends. CDR1 is SEHNR and CDR2 is FQNEAQ in the germline V gene (reference sequence). CDR3 bases: TGTGCCAGCAGCTTTCCTTTTATGGGAGAGACCCAGTACTTC. As protein: CASSFPFMGETQYF.

The CDR3 loop reads CASSLSGGGAEQYF. The CDR3 nucleotides read TGTGCCAGCAGCTTAAGCGGAGGAGGCGCCGAGCAGTACTTC. J is TRBJ2-7 and V is TRBV5-4; TRBD2 is a possible D gene (5 bases). CDR1 is SGHNT, CDR2 YYREEE, per germline (reference sequence). The CDR3 is 14 amino acids. Between the trimmed V and J ends, which lost 2 bases and 6 bases, there was a span of 15 bases.

This clone was detected only once. The gene calls are TRBV6-6 and TRBJ2-2; D is perhaps TRBD2 (5 bases). The CDR3 is made up of 14 amino acids. Germline CDR1 reads MNHNY; CDR2 reads SVGAGI (reference sequence). Trimming took off 7 bases at V and 6 bases at J, with 15 bases between the two ends. DNA for the CDR3: TGTGCCAGCATGCGGGCTCTGGGTCCCGGGGAGCTGTTTTTT. Its protein product is CASMRALGPGELFF.